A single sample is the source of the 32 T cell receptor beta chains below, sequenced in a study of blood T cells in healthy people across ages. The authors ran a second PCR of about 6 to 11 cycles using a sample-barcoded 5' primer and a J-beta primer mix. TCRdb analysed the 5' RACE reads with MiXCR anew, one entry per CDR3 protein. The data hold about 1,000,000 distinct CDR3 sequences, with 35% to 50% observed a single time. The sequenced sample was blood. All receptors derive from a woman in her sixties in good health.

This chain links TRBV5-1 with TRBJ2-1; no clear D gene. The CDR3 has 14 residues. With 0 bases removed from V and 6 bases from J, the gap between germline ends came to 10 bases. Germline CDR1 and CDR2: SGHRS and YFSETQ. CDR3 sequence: CASSLEAAGNEQFF. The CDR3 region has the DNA TGCGCCAGCAGCTTGGAAGCTGCAGGCAATGAGCAGTTCTTC.

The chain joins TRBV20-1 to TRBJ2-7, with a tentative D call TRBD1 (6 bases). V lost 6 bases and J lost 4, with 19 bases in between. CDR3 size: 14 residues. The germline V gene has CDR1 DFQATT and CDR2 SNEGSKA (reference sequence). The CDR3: CSANNRAAFYEQYF. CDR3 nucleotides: TGCAGTGCCAACAACAGGGCAGCGTTTTACGAGCAGTACTTC.

As DNA, the CDR3 is TGTGCCAGCAGCAAAGGAGACCCACCAGAGACCCAGTACTTC. This translates into CASSKGDPPETQYF. The chain couples TRBV21-1 to TRBJ2-7. The J call may be in error: the DNA end matches TRBJ2-5 better. TRBV21-1 is classified as a pseudogene. The CDR3 is 14 residues long.

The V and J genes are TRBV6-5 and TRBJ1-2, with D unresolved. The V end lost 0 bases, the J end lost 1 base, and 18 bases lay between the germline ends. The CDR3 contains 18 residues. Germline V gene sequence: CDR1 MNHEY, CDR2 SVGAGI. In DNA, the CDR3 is TGTGCCAGCAGTTACTCGTCATTATCCCAGCGCGGTAACTATGGCTACACCTTC. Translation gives CASSYSSLSQRGNYGYTF.

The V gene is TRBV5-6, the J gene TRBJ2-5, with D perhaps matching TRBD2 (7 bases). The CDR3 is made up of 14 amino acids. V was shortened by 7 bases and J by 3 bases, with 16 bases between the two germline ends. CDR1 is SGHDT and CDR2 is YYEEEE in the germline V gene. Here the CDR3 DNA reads TGTGCCAGCTCCCCTGGGGGGGCCAAAGAGACCCAGTACTTC. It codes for CASSPGGAKETQYF.

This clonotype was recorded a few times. The CDR3 DNA reads as TGTGCCAGCAGTTCCAGGATTAGCAATCAGCCCCAGCATTTT. Amino acid sequence: CASSSRISNQPQHF. The chain recombines TRBV12-3 or TRBV12-4 with TRBJ1-5, with no clear D. V was clipped by 4 bases and J by 0 bases, with 7 bases between them. This CDR3 spans 14 amino acids.

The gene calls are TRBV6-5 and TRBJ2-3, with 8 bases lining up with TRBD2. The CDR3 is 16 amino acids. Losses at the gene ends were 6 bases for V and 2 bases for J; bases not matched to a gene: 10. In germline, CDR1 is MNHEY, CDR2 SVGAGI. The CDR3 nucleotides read TGTGCCAGCAGCTCGACCGGGAGGGCACCCACAGATACGCAGTATTTT. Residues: CASSSTGRAPTDTQYF.

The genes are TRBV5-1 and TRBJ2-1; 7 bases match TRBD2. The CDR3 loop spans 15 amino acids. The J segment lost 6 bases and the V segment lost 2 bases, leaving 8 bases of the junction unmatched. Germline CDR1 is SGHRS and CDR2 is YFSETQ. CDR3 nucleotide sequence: TGCGCCAGCAGCTTAGCGGGAATGGAGGTCAATGAGCAGTTCTTC. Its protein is CASSLAGMEVNEQFF. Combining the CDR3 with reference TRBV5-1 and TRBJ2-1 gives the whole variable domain KAGVTQTPRYLIKTRGQQVTLSCSPISGHRSVSWYQQTPGQGLQFLFEYFSETQRNKGNFPGRFSGRQFSNSRSEMNVSTLELGDSALYLCASSLAGMEVNEQFFGPGTRLTVL.

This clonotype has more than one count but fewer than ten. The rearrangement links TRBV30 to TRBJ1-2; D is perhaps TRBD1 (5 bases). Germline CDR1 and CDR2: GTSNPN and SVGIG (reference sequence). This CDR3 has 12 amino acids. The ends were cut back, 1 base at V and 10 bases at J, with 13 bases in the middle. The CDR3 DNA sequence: TGTGCCTGGAGTGGGGAAAGGGACTTCTACACCTTC. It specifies CAWSGERDFYTF.

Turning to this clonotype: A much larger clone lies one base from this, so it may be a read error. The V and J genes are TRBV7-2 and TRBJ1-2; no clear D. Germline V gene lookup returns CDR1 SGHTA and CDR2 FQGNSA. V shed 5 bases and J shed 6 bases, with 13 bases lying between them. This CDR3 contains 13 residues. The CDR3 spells CASSPRRNDGYTF. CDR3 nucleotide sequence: TGTGCCAGCAGCCCCCGCCGAAACGATGGCTACACCTTC.

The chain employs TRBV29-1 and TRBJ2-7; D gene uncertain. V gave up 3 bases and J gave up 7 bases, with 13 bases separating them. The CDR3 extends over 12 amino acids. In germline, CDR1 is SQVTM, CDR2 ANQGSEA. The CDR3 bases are TGCAGCGTTGATGGGTCTACCAATGAGCAGTACTTC. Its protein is CSVDGSTNEQYF.

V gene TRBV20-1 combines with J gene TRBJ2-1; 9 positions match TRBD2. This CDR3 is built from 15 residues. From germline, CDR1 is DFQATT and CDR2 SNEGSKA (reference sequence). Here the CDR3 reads CRAAWASGVNGEQFF. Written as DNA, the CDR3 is TGCAGAGCGGCCTGGGCTAGCGGGGTCAATGGGGAGCAGTTCTTC.

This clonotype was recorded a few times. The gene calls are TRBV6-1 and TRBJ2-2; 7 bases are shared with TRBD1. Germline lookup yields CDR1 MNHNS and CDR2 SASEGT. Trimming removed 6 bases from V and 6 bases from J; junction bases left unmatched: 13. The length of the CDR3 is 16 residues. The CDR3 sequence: CASRPRQGRPAGELFF. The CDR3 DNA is TGTGCCAGCAGGCCCCGACAGGGACGCCCCGCCGGGGAGCTGTTTTTT.

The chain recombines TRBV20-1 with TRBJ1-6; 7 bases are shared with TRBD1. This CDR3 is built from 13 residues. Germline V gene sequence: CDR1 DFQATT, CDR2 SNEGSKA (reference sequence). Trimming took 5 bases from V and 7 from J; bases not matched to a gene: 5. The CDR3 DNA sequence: TGCAGTGCTTCCGGGACAGTAAATTCACCCCTCCACTTT. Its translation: CSASGTVNSPLHF.

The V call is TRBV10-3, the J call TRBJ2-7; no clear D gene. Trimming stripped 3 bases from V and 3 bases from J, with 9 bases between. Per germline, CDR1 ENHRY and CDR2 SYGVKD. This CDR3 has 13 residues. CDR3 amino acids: CAISDRSGYEQYF. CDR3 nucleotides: TGTGCCATCAGTGACAGGTCGGGCTACGAGCAGTACTTC.

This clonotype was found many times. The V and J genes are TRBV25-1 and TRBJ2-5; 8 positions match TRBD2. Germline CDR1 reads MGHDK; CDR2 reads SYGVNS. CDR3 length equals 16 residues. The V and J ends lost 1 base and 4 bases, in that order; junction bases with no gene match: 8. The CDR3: CASSEFGLAGGETQYF. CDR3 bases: TGTGCCAGCAGTGAATTTGGGCTAGCGGGCGGAGAGACCCAGTACTTC. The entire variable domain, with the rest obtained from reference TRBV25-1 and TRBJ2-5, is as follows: EADIYQTPRYLVIGTGKKITLECSQTMGHDKMYWYQQDPGMELHLIHYSYGVNSTEKGDLSSESTVSRIRTEHFPLTLESARPSHTSQYLCASSEFGLAGGETQYFGPGTRLLVL.

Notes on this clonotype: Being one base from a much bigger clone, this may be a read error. CDR3 sequence reads: CTSSQVKTAPQHF. The CDR3 bases are TGTACCAGCAGCCAAGTAAAAACAGCGCCCCAGCATTTT. The V and J genes are TRBV4-2 and TRBJ1-5; D is undetermined. The CDR3 is 13 residues long. The germline gives CDR1 LGHNA, CDR2 YNFKEQ.

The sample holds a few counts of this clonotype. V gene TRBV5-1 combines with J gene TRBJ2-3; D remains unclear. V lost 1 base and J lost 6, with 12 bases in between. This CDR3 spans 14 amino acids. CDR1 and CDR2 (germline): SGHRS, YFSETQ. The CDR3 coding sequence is TGCGCCAGCAGCTTGTCGGGCCTAAGGGATACGCAGTATTTT. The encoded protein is CASSLSGLRDTQYF.

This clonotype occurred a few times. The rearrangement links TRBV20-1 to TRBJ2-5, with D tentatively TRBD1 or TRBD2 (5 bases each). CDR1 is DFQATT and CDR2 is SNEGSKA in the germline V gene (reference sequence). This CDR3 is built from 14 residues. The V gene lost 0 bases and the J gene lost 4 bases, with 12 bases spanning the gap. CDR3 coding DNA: TGCAGTGCTAGAGATCAAACGGGGCGAGAGACCCAGTACTTC. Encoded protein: CSARDQTGRETQYF.

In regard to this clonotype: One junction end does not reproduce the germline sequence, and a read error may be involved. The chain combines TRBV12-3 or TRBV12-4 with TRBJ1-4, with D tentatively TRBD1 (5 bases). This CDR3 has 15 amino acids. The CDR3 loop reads CASSLGVAANEKLFF. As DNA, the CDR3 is TGTGCCAGCAGCTTAGGGGTCGCGGCTAATGAAAAACTGTTTTTT.

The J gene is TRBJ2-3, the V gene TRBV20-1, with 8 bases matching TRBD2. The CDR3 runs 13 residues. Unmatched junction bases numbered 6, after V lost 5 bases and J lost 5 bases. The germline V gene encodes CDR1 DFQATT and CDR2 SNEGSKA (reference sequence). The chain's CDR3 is CSAGAGAGDTQYF. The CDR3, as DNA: TGCAGTGCTGGAGCGGGAGCTGGAGATACGCAGTATTTT.

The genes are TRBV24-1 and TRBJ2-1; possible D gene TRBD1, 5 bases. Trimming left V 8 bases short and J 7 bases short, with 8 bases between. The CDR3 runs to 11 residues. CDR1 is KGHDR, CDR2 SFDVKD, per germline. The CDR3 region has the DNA TGTGCCACCACTCAGGGTAATGAGCAGTTCTTC. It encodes CATTQGNEQFF.

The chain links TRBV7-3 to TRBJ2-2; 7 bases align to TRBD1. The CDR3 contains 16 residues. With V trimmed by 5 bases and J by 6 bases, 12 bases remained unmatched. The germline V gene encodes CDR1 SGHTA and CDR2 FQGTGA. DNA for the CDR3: TGTGCCAGCAGCGGAGGCCCGGGACAGCCTCCCGGGGAGCTGTTTTTT. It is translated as CASSGGPGQPPGELFF.

CDR3 in amino acids: CAISATSGTYEQYF. The CDR3 DNA sequence: TGTGCCATCAGTGCAACTAGCGGTACCTACGAGCAGTACTTC. The chain uses TRBV10-3 and TRBJ2-4, with 8 positions matching TRBD2. The J call is doubtful: the DNA matches TRBJ2-7 better. This CDR3 contains 14 residues. Per germline, CDR1 ENHRY and CDR2 SYGVKD.

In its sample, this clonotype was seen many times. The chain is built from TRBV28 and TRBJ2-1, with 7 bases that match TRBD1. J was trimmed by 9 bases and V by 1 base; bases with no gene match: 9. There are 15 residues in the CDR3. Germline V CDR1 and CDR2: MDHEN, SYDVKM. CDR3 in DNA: TGTGCCAGCAGTTTATCGACAGGGAATCTTGGTGAGCAGTTCTTC. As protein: CASSLSTGNLGEQFF.

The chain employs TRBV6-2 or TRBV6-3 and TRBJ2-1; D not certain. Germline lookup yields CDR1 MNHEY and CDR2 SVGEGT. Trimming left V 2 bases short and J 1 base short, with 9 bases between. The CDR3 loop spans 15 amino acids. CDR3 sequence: CASSYADGSYNEQFF. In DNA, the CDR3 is TGTGCCAGCAGTTACGCCGACGGATCCTACAATGAGCAGTTCTTC.

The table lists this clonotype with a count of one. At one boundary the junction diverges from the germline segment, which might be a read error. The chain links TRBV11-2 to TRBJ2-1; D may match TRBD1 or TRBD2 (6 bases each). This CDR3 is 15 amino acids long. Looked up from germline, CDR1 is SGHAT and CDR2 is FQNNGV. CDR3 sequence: CASSLGGRIYDEQFF. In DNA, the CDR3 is TGTGCCAGCAGCTTGGGGGGCCGTATCTACGATGAGCAGTTCTTC.

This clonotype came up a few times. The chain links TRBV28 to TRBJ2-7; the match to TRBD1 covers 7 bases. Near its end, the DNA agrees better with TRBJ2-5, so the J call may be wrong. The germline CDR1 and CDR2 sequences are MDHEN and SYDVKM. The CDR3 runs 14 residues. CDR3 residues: CASSLQGSAETQYF. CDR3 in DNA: TGTGCCAGCAGCCTACAGGGGTCCGCTGAGACCCAGTACTTC.

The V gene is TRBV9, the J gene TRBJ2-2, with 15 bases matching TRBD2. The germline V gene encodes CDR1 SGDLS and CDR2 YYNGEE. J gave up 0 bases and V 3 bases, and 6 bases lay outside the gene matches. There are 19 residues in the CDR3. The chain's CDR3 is CASSGGGLAGGTNTGELFF. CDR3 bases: TGTGCCAGCAGCGGGGGGGGACTAGCGGGAGGTACGAACACCGGGGAGCTGTTTTTT.

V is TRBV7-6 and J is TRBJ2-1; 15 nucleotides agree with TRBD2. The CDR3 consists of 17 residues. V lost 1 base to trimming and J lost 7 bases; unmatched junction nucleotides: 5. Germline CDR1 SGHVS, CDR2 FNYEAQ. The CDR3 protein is CASSLEGLAGGGNEQFF. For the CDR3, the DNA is TGTGCCAGCAGCTTAGAGGGACTAGCGGGAGGAGGGAATGAGCAGTTCTTC.

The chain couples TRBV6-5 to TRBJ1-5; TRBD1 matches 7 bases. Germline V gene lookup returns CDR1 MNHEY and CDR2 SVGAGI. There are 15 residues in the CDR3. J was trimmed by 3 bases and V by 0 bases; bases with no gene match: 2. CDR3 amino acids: CASSYSGQFNQPQHF. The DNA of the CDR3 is TGTGCCAGCAGTTACTCGGGACAGTTCAATCAGCCCCAGCATTTT.

CDR3 sequence (DNA): TGTGCCAGCAGGACCCCCCAGCGGGTAATACGCGAGCAGTACTTC. It encodes CASRTPQRVIREQYF. The V call is TRBV6-2 or TRBV6-3, the J call TRBJ2-7; TRBD2 is a possible D gene (6 bases). Germline V gene sequence: CDR1 MNHEY, CDR2 SVGEGT. With 6 bases removed from V and 6 bases from J, the gap between germline ends came to 21 bases. This CDR3 comprises 15 residues.